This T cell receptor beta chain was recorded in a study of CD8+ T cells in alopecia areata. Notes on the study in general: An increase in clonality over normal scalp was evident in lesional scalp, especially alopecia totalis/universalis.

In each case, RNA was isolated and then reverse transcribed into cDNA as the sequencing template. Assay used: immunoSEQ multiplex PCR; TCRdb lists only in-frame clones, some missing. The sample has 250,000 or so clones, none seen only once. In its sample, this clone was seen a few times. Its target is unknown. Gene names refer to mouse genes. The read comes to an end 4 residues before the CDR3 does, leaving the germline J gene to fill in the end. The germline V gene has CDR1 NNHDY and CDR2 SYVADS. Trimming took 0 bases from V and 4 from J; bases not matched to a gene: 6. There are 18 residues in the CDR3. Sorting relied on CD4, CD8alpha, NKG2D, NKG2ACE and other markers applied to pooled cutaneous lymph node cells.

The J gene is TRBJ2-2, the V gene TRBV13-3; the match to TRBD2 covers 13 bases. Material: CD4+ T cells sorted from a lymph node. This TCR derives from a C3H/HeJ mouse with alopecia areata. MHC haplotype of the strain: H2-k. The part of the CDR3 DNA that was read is TGTGCCAGCAGTGATGACGGACTGGGGGGGCGCGTCACCGGG. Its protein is CASSDDGLGGRVTG. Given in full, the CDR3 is CASSDDGLGGRVTGQLYF.